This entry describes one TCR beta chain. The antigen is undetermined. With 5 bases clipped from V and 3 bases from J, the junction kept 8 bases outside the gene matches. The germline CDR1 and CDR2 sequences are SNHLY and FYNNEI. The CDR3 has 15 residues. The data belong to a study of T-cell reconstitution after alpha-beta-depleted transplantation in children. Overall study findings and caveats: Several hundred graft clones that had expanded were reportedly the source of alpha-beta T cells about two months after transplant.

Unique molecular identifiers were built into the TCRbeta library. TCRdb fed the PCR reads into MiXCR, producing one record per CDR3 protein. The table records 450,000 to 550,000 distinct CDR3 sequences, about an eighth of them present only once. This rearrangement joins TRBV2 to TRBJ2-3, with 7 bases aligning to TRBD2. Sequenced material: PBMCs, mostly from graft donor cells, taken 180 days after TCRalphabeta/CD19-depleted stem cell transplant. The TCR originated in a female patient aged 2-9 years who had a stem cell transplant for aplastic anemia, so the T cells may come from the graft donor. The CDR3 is CASSSSGYRTDTQYF. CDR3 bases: TGTGCCAGCAGTTCTAGCGGTTATAGGACAGATACGCAGTATTTT.